A single T cell receptor beta chain is shown here with its context. No antigen is known for it. The data derive from a study of T cells expressing NK-cell markers (dated by TCRdb to 2020 to 2022). Looking at the study overall: In sorted CD3+CD56+NKG2C+, CD3+CD56+NKG2C- and CD3+CD56-NKG2C+ T-cell subsets from eight donors, TCR beta-chain repertoires were profiled. Among the eight sequenced donors, seven were HCMV-seropositive and one was HCMV-seronegative. Randomly selected healthy volunteers, three men and five women, were used as the eight sequenced donors. Illumina HiSeq 2000/2500, MiSeq or NextSeq was used to sequence libraries as 2 x 150 bp reads.

A commercial ELISA kit detecting HCMV-specific IgG in serum was used to determine HCMV serostatus. Peripheral blood mononuclear cells were isolated from blood by Ficoll density gradient centrifugation. TCRdb lists the instrument as Illumina HiSeq 2000. TCR beta cDNA libraries were prepared using 5'RACE template switching, which introduced a universal primer site and unique molecular identifiers. Priming for cDNA synthesis came from the TCR beta constant segment, and two successive PCR amplification steps followed. Per the original workflow: Reads were demultiplexed and grouped by UMI with MIGEC, and clonotypes were assembled and quantified with MiTCR. To remove erroneous sequences, TCR cDNA sequences were retained only when supported by two or more reads. The tcR package was used for downstream repertoire analysis, and clonotypes were matched across fractions by CDR3 nucleotide sequence plus V segment. Antigen specificity was annotated against VDJdb with VDJmatch, allowing one amino acid substitution in CDR3. Following reprocessing of the reads by TCRdb, the data hold one row per CDR3 protein sequence and no DNA is available. TCRdb's processing, not the authors', yielded these V and J calls. This sample's table has entries for over 100,000 distinct CDR3 sequences. The leading ten clones occupy around 18% of the sample.

CDR1 is given as MNHEY and CDR2 as SVGAGI, both from the germline V gene. CDR3 length: 14 amino acids, cysteine to phenylalanine. Only the protein sequence is given. What the work shows at the level of the full study, not this receptor alone: Whether the expanded NKG2C-expressing T cell clones were specific for HCMV antigens remained unclear. In six donors, the dominant CD3+CD56+NKG2C+ clonotypes ranked among the top 10 CD8+ clonotypes, making up about 1.0-7.5% of CD8+ T cells. Those dominant clonotypes were again the most abundant among CD3+CD56-NKG2C+ cells in several donors, at about 25-60.1%.

This TCR was sampled from a woman between 18 and 70 years old in good health. Source material: blood T cells: a sorted CD56 or NKG2C T cell subset, CD4+ or CD8+ T cells, or bulk PBMC T cells (not recorded which). The rearranged chain carries TRBV6-5 and TRBJ1-5; as DNA is missing, the TRBD1 call by TCRdb cannot be tested. The CDR3 is CASSYSTGIQPQHF.